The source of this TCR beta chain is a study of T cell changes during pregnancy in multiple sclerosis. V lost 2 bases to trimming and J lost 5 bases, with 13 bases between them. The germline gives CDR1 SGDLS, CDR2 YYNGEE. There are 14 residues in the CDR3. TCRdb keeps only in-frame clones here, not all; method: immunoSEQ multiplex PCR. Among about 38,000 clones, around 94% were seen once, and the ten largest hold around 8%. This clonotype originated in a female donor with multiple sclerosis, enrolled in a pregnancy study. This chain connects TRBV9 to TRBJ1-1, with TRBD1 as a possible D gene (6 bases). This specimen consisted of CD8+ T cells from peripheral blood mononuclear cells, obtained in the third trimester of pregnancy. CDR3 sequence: CASSVGGGATEAFF. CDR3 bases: TGTGCCAGCAGCGTCGGTGGGGGGGCGACTGAAGCTTTCTTT. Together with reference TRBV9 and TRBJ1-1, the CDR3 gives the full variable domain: DSGVTQTPKHLITATGQRVTLRCSPRSGDLSVYWYQQSLDQGLQFLIQYYNGEERAKGNILERFSAQQFPDLHSELNLSSLELGDSALYFCASSVGGGATEAFFGQGTRLTVV.